A selection of T cell receptor beta chains follows, all from one sample in a study of blood T cell repertoires in COVID-19. The assay was immunoSEQ multiplex PCR, and TCRdb's table has in-frame clones only and misses some. The data hold a few hundred thousand clones, with around nine tenths observed a single time. The material sequenced was peripheral blood. These receptor sequences come from a man aged 50 to 59 with active or convalescent COVID-19. CDR3s include the opening cysteine and the closing phenylalanine or tryptophan. The D gene is left open where the match is weak. Some rows mark clone size as missing; the rest say once, few, many or name a class of expanded clone.

J gene,D gene,V gene,clone size,CDR3 DNA,CDR3 protein
TRBJ2-3,.,TRBV30,.,TGTGCCTGGAGTATTTTCGGGGGGCATGATACGCAGTATTTT,CAWSIFGGHDTQYF
TRBJ2-1,.,TRBV6-5,.,TGTGCCAGCAGTCGTGGGGGCTTAGTCTACAATGAGCAGTTCTTC,CASSRGGLVYNEQFF
TRBJ2-1,TRBD2,TRBV24-1,.,TGTGCCACCAGTGACAATAGCGGGAGGGTCTCCTACAATGAGCAGTTCTTC,CATSDNSGRVSYNEQFF
TRBJ2-2,TRBD2,TRBV3-1/TRBV3-2,.,TGTGCCAGCAGTCACCCAAGTGTGAGGGTAGCGGGATATACCGGGGAGCTGTTTTTT,CASSHPSVRVAGYTGELFF
TRBJ1-2,TRBD1,TRBV12-3/TRBV12-4,.,TGTGCCAGCAGTCCAACAGGGGAGTATGGCTACACCTTC,CASSPTGEYGYTF
TRBJ1-2,.,TRBV7-9,.,TGTGCCAGCAGCTTAAATCGGGGGGTCGGCTACACCTTC,CASSLNRGVGYTF
TRBJ1-2,.,TRBV5-1,.,TGCGCCAGCAGCTTGATCTCCGGGACAAATGGCTACACCTTC,CASSLISGTNGYTF
TRBJ2-7,TRBD1,TRBV6-5,.,TGTGCCAGCACGCAGGTCCCGACAGGGACCTACGAGCAGTACTTC,CASTQVPTGTYEQYF
TRBJ1-1,.,TRBV28,.,TGTGCCAGCAAAGGGGCCTTCACTGAAGCTTTCTTT,CASKGAFTEAFF
TRBJ2-7,.,TRBV9,.,TGTGCCAGCAGCCCAAGGGGGGGATTCGGGTACGAGCAGTACTTC,CASSPRGGFGYEQYF
TRBJ1-5,TRBD1,TRBV5-8,.,TGTGCCAGCAGCCCAACCGGGACAGGGTCGAGTCAGCCCCAGCATTTT,CASSPTGTGSSQPQHF
TRBJ2-1,.,TRBV5-8,.,TGTGCCAGCAGCTTTAAGGGAGGTTCGATCAATGAGCAGTTCTTC,CASSFKGGSINEQFF
TRBJ2-3,TRBD1,TRBV10-1,.,TGCGCCAGCAGTGTAAATTTGGGGACAGCCCAGTATTTT,CASSVNLGTAQYF
TRBJ1-5,TRBD1,TRBV7-3,.,TGTGCCAGCAGCTCCGGACAGGGACAGCCCCAGCATTTT,CASSSGQGQPQHF
TRBJ2-6,.,TRBV6-2/TRBV6-3,few,TGTGCCAGCAGTTACTCGTTCACAGACTCTGGGGCCAACGTCCTGACTTTC,CASSYSFTDSGANVLTF
TRBJ1-2,.,TRBV4-1,few,TGCGCCAGCAGCCAAGACCCACAGGGCACCTATGGCTACACCTTC,CASSQDPQGTYGYTF
TRBJ1-6,TRBD1,TRBV5-1,few,TGCGCCAGCAGCTTGGTCCCTACCCGGGGACAGGTGGCACCTTCACCCCTCCACTTT,CASSLVPTRGQVAPSPLHF
TRBJ2-5,.,TRBV28,.,TGTGCCAGCAGTTTATATAGGGGCGCGGAGACCCAGTACTTC,CASSLYRGAETQYF
TRBJ2-5,TRBD1,TRBV9,.,TGTGCCAGCAGCGTAGGGACAGGGGGCGCCCGGGAGACCCAGTACTTC,CASSVGTGGARETQYF
TRBJ2-6,.,TRBV7-2,few,TGTGCCAGCAGCTGGCTTGGCTCTGGGGCCAACGTCCTGACTTTC,CASSWLGSGANVLTF